The clone carrying this TCR beta chain was seen ten or more times. The antigen is unknown. Since a much larger clone is just one base distant, this may be a read error. This specimen comes from a study of blood T cells in healthy people across ages. Study-wide findings and caveats: Considered underestimates were the diversity estimates obtained from one million T cells. As naive T cell percentage varied, TCR beta diversity correlated strongly with it.

Trimming cost V 5 bases and J 11 bases, with 15 bases left between them. Germline CDR1 reads DFQATT; CDR2 reads SNEGSKA (reference sequence). The length of the CDR3 is 11 residues. Primers used in a second PCR of about 7 to 12 cycles were a sample-barcoded 5' primer and a J-beta primer mix. Each cDNA molecule, via a template-switch adaptor with 12 random nucleotides, was tagged. TCRdb redid the calling of the 5' RACE reads with MiXCR, one entry per CDR3 protein. In the table there are 600,000 or so distinct CDR3 sequences, roughly 30% of which are singletons. This TCR derives from a woman of 80 years or more in good health. The sequenced sample consisted of blood. The genes are TRBV20-1 and TRBJ2-5, with D tentatively TRBD1 (6 bases). CDR3 loop: CSAEQGNEQYF. As DNA, the CDR3 is TGCAGTGCTGAACAGGGAAATGAGCAGTACTTC.